The 2 T cell receptor beta chains reported below all come from one sample, sequenced in a study of STAT5B mutations in CD4+ large granular lymphocyte leukemia. The table came from immunoSEQ multiplex PCR; TCRdb's copy has only in-frame clones and leaves some out. Of more than 45,000 clones detected, less than 85% appear once; the ten largest clones hold 1.5%. The sequencing input was CD4+ T cells from blood buffy coats. The origin of the receptors is a human donor in good health.

The chain has TRBV28 and TRBJ1-4, with D perhaps matching TRBD1 (6 bases). The CDR3 length is 14 residues. Between the trimmed V and J ends, which lost 3 bases and 6 bases, there was a span of 11 bases. CDR1 and CDR2 (germline): MDHEN, SYDVKM. The CDR3 sequence: CASSLGGPYEKLFF. The CDR3 bases are TGTGCCAGCAGTTTGGGGGGCCCCTATGAAAAACTGTTTTTT.

The chain links TRBV5-1 to TRBJ1-1; TRBD1 might be the D (5 bases). Germline V CDR1 and CDR2: SGHRS, YFSETQ. The length of the CDR3 is 14 residues. V lost 4 bases, J lost 3 bases, and 13 bases lay in between. CDR3 protein: CASSLGEKYTEAFF. The CDR3 DNA reads TGCGCCAGCAGCCTAGGGGAGAAATACACTGAAGCTTTCTTT.